This TCR beta chain was observed in a study of T-cell reconstitution after alpha-beta-depleted transplantation in children. The V and J ends lost 3 bases and 3 bases respectively, with 19 bases between them. Germline-derived CDR1 and CDR2 are SGHRS and YFSETQ. The CDR3 sequence is 16 residues long. Preparing the TCRbeta library involved the use of unique molecular identifiers. Using its own MiXCR run on the PCR reads, TCRdb lists one record per CDR3 protein. The table has about 580,000 distinct CDR3 sequences, 20% to 25% seen once. On this clonotype: What it binds is not known.

Study-wide findings and caveats: Alpha-beta T cells present about two months after transplant were reported to originate from several hundred expanded graft clones.

This TCR was sampled from a boy younger than two who had a stem cell transplant for acute myeloid leukemia, so the T cells may come from the graft donor. V is TRBV5-1 and J is TRBJ2-7; D possibly corresponds to TRBD1 (7 bases). This material consisted of PBMCs, mostly from graft donor cells, taken 360 days after TCRalphabeta/CD19-depleted stem cell transplant. The CDR3 region has the DNA TGCGCCAGCAGCTGGGGGGTCCCAGGGGACAGCTACGAGCAGTACGTC. Its translation: CASSWGVPGDSYEQYV.